The present T cell receptor (beta chain) was sequenced within a study of PD-1 blockade in classical Hodgkin lymphoma. On this clone: Its cognate antigen is unknown.

Assay used: immunoSEQ multiplex PCR; TCRdb lists only in-frame clones, some missing. The data hold fewer than 25,000 clones, with 80% to 90% observed a single time. Every one of the patients relapsed after autologous stem cell transplantation (brentuximab vedotin exposure was variable). The CDR3 is 14 residues long. V lost 6 bases to trimming and J lost 5 bases; unmatched junction nucleotides: 6. In germline, CDR1 is SGHTA, CDR2 FQGNSA. Study-level points and caveats: Prior to therapy, complete responders displayed diversity much like that of newly diagnosed patients. Repertoire difference causes, possibly disease activity or prior therapy, remain undefined. While CD8+ TCR diversity did not rise significantly by C4D1, CD4+ TCR diversity did.

Material: peripheral blood mononuclear cells (PBMCs), obtained before the second cycle of nivolumab. The source of this sequence is a human donor with classical Hodgkin lymphoma. This chain joins TRBV7-2 and TRBJ1-5, with 8 nucleotides matching TRBD1. The DNA of the CDR3 is TGTGCCAGCAGGCGGGACAGGAGGGATCAGCCCCAGCATTTT. It specifies CASRRDRRDQPQHF.